Sequencing of this T cell receptor (beta chain) was carried out in a study of beta chain features in type 1 diabetes. In the study overall: Patient and healthy donor groups were alike in age, gender and cell yields. All samples together contributed about 100,000,000 sorted cells for examination. Findings and limits, study-wide: Type 1 diabetes patients showed a moderate but significant shortening of TCRB CDR3s in all four CD4+ subsets.

A sort by CD45RO/CCR7/CD25/CD127/CD95/CD27 yielded CD4+ naive, central memory, regulatory and stem cell-like memory cells. With respect to this clone: Antigen unknown.

V was pared by 4 bases and J by 3 bases, with 13 bases between. CDR1 is MNHEY, CDR2 SVGAGI, per germline. This CDR3 comprises 15 residues. As every portion of the isolated RNA was reverse transcribed, the sequencing read expressed TCRB transcripts. The method was immunoSEQ multiplex PCR; TCRdb's version includes in-frame clones alone and lacks a portion of them. This table has 400,000 or so clones, around 12% appearing once. V is TRBV6-5 and J is TRBJ1-5; perhaps TRBD1 as D (5 bases). The sequence was collected from a woman under 30 with type 1 diabetes. The sequenced sample was naive CD4+ T cells from blood. CDR3 protein: CASSWLGGPNQPQHF. The CDR3 bases are TGTGCCAGCAGTTGGTTGGGGGGACCCAATCAGCCCCAGCATTTT.